This T cell receptor (beta chain) is drawn from a study of T cell responses to AZD1222 COVID-19 vaccine. Study-level results: Researchers report vaccine-associated CD4 TCRs spanning spike, with dominance at 160-218 and 743-854. At baseline, just five to seven AZD1222 recipients tested seropositive. Repertoires were obtained solely post-peak T cell response. Mostly white British, mostly female donors; authors suggested clonal diversity may be underestimated.

Looked up from germline, CDR1 is SEHNR and CDR2 is FQNEAQ (reference sequence). The trim removed 1 base at V and 5 bases at J, leaving 4 bases unmatched. The CDR3 covers 14 residues. Produced via immunoSEQ multiplex PCR; TCRdb's table is partial and in-frame only. The sample includes around 120,000 clones, roughly 90% of them seen just once. Ten or more counts support this clone. What it binds is unknown. The material sequenced was peripheral blood, taken on day 0 of AZD1222 vaccination. The V gene is TRBV7-9, the J gene TRBJ1-1, with 7 positions matching TRBD1. The receptor's source is an adult in good health. The CDR3 protein is CASSLVQGGTEAFF. The CDR3 DNA reads TGTGCCAGCAGCTTAGTCCAGGGGGGTACTGAAGCTTTCTTT.